Presented here are 3 T cell receptor beta chains from one specimen sequenced in a study of cytomegalovirus exposure and HLA in healthy donors. Researchers ran the PCR with 60 Vbeta and 13 Jbeta primers. TCRdb's table, derived via immunoSEQ multiplex PCR, lists solely in-frame clones and lacks some. The ten top clones account for 2%, within a sample of around 130,000 clones. Sequencing input: PBMCs. These receptors were collected from an older woman in good health and CMV-seronegative.

The CDR3: CASRGGTAETTEAFF. CDR3 nucleotides: TGCGCCAGCAGGGGCGGGACGGCGGAAACCACTGAAGCTTTCTTT. V is TRBV5-1 and J is TRBJ1-1, with a possible D match to TRBD1 (5 bases). Germline CDR1 and CDR2: SGHRS and YFSETQ. The CDR3 is made up of 15 amino acids. Trimming took off 5 bases at V and 4 bases at J, with 18 bases between the two ends.

This chain uses TRBV5-4 with TRBJ2-7; possible D gene TRBD1, 6 bases. The CDR3 length is 13 residues. The V and J ends lost 3 bases and 1 base respectively, with 8 bases between them. Per germline, CDR1 SGHNT and CDR2 YYREEE (reference sequence). The CDR3 region is CASSSDRSYEQYF. The CDR3 DNA is TGTGCCAGCAGCTCAGACAGGTCCTACGAGCAGTACTTC.

The chain links TRBV2 to TRBJ2-7; 8 nucleotides agree with TRBD2. The CDR3 loop spans 13 amino acids. Germline CDR1 SNHLY, CDR2 FYNNEI. The V and J ends lost 7 bases and 4 bases, in that order; junction bases with no gene match: 6. The chain's CDR3 is CASTAGVRYEQYF. The CDR3 nucleotides read TGTGCCAGCACAGCGGGAGTTCGGTACGAGCAGTACTTC. Drawing the rest from reference TRBV2 and TRBJ2-7, the complete variable domain is EPEVTQTPSHQVTQMGQEVILRCVPISNHLYFYWYRQILGQKVEFLVSFYNNEISEKSEIFDDQFSVERPDGSNFTLKIRSTKLEDSAMYFCASTAGVRYEQYFGPGTRLTVT.